The clone carrying this T cell receptor beta chain was observed at least ten times. Its antigen remains unknown. The data were taken from a study of spatial heterogeneity in lung cancer. Study information: Averaged across combinations, each unique TCR and UMI pairing appeared more than ten times in raw reads, which were uncorrected.

As to time point: sample taken at primary tumor resection. Unsorted samples of tumor, nontumor lung or frozen PBMC had their whole RNA sequenced. The donors were 72 patients with non-small cell lung cancer that was early-stage and untreated. Individually, TCR cDNA molecules were each labelled with a unique molecular identifier. TCRdb analysed the 5' RACE reads with MiXCR anew, one entry per CDR3 protein. The data contain about 10,000 distinct CDR3 sequences, roughly 6% of them singletons. Trimming took off 6 bases at V and 3 bases at J, with 11 bases between the two ends. The CDR3 runs to 12 residues. From germline, CDR1 is SQVTM and CDR2 ANQGSEA. General study points: There were more appearances of ubiquitous expanded tumor TCRs in blood at resection than at follow-up.

The sequence was obtained from a male donor with early-stage non-small cell lung cancer. The V call is TRBV29-1, the J call TRBJ1-1, with D maybe TRBD1 (5 bases). Sequencing was performed on PBMCs, taken at surgery. The CDR3 spells CSVTVSYTEAFF. In nucleotides, the CDR3 is TGCAGCGTGACAGTGAGTTACACTGAAGCTTTCTTT.